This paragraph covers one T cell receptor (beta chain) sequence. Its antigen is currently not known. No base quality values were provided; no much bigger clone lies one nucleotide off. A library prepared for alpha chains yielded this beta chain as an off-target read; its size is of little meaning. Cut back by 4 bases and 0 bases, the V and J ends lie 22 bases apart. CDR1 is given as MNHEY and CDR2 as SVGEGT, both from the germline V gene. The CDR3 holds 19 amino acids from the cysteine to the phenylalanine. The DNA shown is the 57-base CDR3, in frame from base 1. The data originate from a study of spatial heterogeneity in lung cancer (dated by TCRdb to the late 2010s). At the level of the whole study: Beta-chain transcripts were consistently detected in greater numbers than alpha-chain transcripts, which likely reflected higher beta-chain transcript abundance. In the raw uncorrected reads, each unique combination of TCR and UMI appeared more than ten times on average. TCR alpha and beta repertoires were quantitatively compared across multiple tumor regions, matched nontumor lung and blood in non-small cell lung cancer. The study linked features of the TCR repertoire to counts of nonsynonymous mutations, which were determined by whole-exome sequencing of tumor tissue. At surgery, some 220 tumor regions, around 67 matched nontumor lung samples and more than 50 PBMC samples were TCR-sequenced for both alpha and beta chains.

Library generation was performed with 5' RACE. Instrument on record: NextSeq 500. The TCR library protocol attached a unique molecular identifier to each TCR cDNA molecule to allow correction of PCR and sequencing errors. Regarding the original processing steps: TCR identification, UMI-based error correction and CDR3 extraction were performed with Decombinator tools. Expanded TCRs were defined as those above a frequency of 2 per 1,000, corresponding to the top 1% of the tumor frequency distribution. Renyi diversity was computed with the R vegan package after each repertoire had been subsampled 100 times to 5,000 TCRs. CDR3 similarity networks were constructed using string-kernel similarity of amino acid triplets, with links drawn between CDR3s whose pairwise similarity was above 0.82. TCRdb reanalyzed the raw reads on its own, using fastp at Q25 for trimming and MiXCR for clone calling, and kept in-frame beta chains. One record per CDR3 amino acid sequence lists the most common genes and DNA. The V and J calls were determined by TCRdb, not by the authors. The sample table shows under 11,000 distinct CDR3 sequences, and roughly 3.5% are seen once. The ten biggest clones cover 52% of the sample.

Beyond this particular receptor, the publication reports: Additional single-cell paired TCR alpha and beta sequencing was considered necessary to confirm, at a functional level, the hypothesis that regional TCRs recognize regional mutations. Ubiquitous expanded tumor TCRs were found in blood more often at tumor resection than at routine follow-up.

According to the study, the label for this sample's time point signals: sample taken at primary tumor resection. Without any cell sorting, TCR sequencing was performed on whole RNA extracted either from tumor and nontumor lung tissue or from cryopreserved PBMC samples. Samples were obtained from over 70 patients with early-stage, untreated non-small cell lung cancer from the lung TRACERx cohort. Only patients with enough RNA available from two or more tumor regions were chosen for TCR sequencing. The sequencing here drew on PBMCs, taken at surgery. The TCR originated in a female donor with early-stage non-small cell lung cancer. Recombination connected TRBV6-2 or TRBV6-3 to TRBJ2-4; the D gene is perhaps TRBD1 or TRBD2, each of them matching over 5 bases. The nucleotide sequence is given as TGTGCCAGCAGTTCCCTCCGGGAAGAGGGGATCTTAGCCAAAAACATTCAGTACTTC. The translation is CASSSLREEGILAKNIQYF.